This TCR beta chain was sequenced in a study of siplizumab effects on memory and regulatory T cells. The table came from immunoSEQ multiplex PCR; TCRdb's copy has only in-frame clones and leaves some out. Of tens of thousands of clones listed, 95% to 98% are singletons. Study-wide findings and caveats: Naive versus memory phenotype went unassigned for roughly 80-96% of proliferating CD4+ or CD8+ clones. A major contribution to the alloresponse seemed to be made by naive T cells, which seemed more diverse than memory cells.

Of note for this clone: The antigen is undetermined.

The receptor was derived from a human donor in good health. The specimen sequenced was naive CD8+ T cells sorted from blood.

CDR3 loop: CASSPGGTDTQYF. The DNA of the CDR3 is TGCGCCAGCAGCCCCGGAGGGACAGATACGCAGTATTTT. The V gene is TRBV4-3, the J gene TRBJ2-3, with a tentative D call TRBD2 (6 bases). V gave up 4 bases and J gave up 3 bases, with 8 bases separating them. Germline CDR1 reads LGHNA; CDR2 reads YSLEER. The CDR3 has 13 residues.